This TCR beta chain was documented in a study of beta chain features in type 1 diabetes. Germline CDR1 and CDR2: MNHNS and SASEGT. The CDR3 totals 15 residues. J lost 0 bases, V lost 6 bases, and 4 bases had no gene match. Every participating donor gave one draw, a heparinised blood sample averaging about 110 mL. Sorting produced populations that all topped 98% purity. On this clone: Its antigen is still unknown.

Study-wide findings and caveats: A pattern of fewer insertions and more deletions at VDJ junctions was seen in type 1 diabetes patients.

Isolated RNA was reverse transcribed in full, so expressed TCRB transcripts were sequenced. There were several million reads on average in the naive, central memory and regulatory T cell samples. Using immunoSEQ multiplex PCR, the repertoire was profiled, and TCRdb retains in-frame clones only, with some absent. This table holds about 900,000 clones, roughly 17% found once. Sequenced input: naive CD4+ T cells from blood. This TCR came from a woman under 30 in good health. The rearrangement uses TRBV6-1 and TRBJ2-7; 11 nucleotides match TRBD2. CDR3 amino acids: CASRTTSGSSYEQYF. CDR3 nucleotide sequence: TGTGCCAGCAGAACCACTAGCGGGAGCTCCTACGAGCAGTACTTC.